The entry that follows covers one T cell receptor (beta chain) sequence. This CDR3 is 15 amino acids long. Germline V gives CDR1 SGHAT, CDR2 FQNNGV. The J segment lost 10 bases and the V segment lost 6 bases, leaving 12 bases of the junction unmatched. This sample is drawn from a study of cytomegalovirus exposure and HLA in healthy donors. PCR used 60 Vbeta primers and 13 Jbeta primers. Sequencing used immunoSEQ multiplex PCR; TCRdb keeps in-frame clones, though not all of them. The sample lists approximately 130,000 clones; approximately 78% were seen once. Material: PBMCs. The chain carries TRBV11-2 and TRBJ2-1; 10 bases are shared with TRBD2. The sequence was obtained from a woman in her fifties or sixties in good health and CMV-seropositive. The chain's CDR3 is CASRDGTSAELEQFF. As DNA, the CDR3 is TGTGCCAGCAGGGACGGGACTAGCGCGGAGCTAGAGCAGTTCTTC.